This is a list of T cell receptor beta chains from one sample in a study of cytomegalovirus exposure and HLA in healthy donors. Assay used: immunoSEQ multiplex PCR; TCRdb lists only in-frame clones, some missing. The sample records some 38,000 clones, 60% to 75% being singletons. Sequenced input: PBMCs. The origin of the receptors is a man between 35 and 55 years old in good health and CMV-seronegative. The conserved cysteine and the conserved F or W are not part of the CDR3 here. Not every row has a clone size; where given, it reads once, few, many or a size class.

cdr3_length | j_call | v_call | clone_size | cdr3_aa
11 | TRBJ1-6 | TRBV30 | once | ASRGGGNSPLH
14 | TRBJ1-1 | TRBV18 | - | ASSAGDRGRLTEAF
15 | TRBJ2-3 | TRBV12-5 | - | ASGSTRQGSSTDTQY
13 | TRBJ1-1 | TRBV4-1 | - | ASSQDVRGHDEAF
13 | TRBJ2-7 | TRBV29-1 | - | SVRLARNPSYEQY
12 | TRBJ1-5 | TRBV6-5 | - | ASSPLGPNQPQH
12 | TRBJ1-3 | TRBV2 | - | ASKSQGPGNTIY
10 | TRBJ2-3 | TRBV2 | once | ASSRQKDTQY
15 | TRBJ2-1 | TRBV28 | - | ASSLLAGTNSYNEQF
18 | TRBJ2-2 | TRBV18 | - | ASSPQANFQGARPTGELF
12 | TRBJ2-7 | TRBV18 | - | ASSPDRSSYEQY
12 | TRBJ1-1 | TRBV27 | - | ASRRQGESTEAF
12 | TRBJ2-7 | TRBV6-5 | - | ASSYSNYGWEQY
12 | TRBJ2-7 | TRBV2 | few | ASRLLAEEGEQY
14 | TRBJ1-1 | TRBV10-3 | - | AISESWDRDGTEAF
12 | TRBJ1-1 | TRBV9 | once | ASSVGTGYTEAF
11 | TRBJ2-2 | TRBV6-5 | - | ASTLQEAGELF
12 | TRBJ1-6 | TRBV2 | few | ASRGARLNSPLH
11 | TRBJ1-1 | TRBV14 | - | ASSQTQGTEAF
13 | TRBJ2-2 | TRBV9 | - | ASSVQGRRTGELF
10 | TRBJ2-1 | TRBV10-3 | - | AIRPLAGEQF
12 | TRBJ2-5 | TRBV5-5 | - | ASSSPRVQETQY
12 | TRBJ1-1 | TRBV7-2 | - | ASRTGREPTEAF
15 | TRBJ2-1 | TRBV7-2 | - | ASSFGTYTSYYNEQF
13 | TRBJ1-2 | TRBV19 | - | ASRRDRTTNYGYT
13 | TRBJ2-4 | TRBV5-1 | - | ASSLETGAKNIQY
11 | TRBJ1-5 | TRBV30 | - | AWSRTVNQPQH
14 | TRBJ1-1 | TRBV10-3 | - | AISESWGRIDTEAF
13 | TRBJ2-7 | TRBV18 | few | ASSPRQGALYEQY
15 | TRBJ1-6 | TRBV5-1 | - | ASSLDADREVNSPLR
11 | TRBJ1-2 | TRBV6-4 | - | ASRYGPGLGYT
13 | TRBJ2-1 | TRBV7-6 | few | ASSGGLAEHNEQF
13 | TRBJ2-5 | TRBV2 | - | ASSSTGGPPETQY
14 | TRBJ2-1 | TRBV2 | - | ASSAAAGGRYNEQF